This TCR beta chain was obtained from a study of blood T cell repertoires in COVID-19. Turning to the study itself: There were acute and convalescent COVID-19 samples, and they came from the United States, Italy and Spain.

Germline-derived CDR1 and CDR2 are GTSNPN and SVGIG (reference sequence). V was shortened by 0 bases and J by 4 bases, with 12 bases between the two germline ends. The CDR3 runs 15 residues. The protocol was immunoSEQ multiplex PCR, while the TCRdb copy is restricted to in-frame clones and leaves out a portion. The sample shows 90,000 to 140,000 clones, around 76% of them seen only once. Sequencing was carried out using peripheral blood. This chain joins TRBV30 and TRBJ2-2; the D gene is possibly TRBD1 (5 bases). The origin of this receptor is a woman between 65 and 79 years old with acute or convalescent COVID-19. CDR3 in amino acids: CAWSVVGAPTGELFF. Here the CDR3 DNA reads TGTGCCTGGAGTGTCGTTGGGGCGCCCACCGGGGAGCTGTTTTTT. The entire variable domain, with the rest obtained from reference TRBV30 and TRBJ2-2, is as follows: SQTIHQWPATLVQPVGSPLSLECTVEGTSNPNLYWYRQAAGRGLQLLFYSVGIGQISSEVPQNLSASRPQDRQFILSSKKLLLSDSGFYLCAWSVVGAPTGELFFGEGSRLTVL.